These 11 T cell receptor beta chains share one sample of origin, sequenced in a study of T cell changes during pregnancy in multiple sclerosis. Profiled with immunoSEQ multiplex PCR; TCRdb holds only in-frame clones, not every one. The data show some 14,000 clones, roughly 90% seen once. The sample in question was CD8+ T cells from peripheral blood mononuclear cells, obtained after pregnancy. The receptors were sampled from a female donor in good health, enrolled as a control in a pregnancy study.

V gene TRBV28 combines with J gene TRBJ2-3; D is possibly TRBD1 (5 bases). CDR1 and CDR2 (germline): MDHEN, SYDVKM. The length of the CDR3 is 15 residues. V dropped 7 bases and J dropped 4 bases, with 18 bases sitting between them. As DNA, the CDR3 is TGTGCCAGCAACCATCGCAGGGATGGGGCAGATACGCAGTATTTT. Protein: CASNHRRDGADTQYF.

This chain uses TRBV29-1 with TRBJ1-1; D unclear. The CDR3 is 14 residues long. The ends were cut back, 0 bases at V and 6 bases at J, with 14 bases in the middle. CDR1 is SQVTM and CDR2 is ANQGSEA in the germline V gene. This CDR3 is CSVEESRRAPEAFF. The CDR3 nucleotides read TGCAGCGTTGAAGAATCTCGGAGGGCCCCTGAAGCTTTCTTT.

The chain joins TRBV2 to TRBJ1-4; D is unresolved. CDR1 and CDR2 (germline): SNHLY, FYNNEI. Trimming shortened V by 3 bases and J by 6 bases, and 11 bases separated the two germline ends. The CDR3 spans 14 residues. CDR3 coding DNA: TGTGCCAGCAGTGATTACGGTAAACATGAAAAACTGTTTTTT. It is translated as CASSDYGKHEKLFF.

V gene TRBV19 combines with J gene TRBJ1-1; a weak D match, TRBD1 (6 bases). Trimming removed 4 bases from V and 2 bases from J, with 11 bases in between. CDR3 length equals 14 residues. Germline V gene lookup returns CDR1 LNHDA and CDR2 SQIVND (reference sequence). DNA of the CDR3: TGTGCCAGTAGTAGGGGCAGGGGAAACACTGAAGCTTTCTTT. This sequence encodes CASSRGRGNTEAFF.

V and J are TRBV5-4 and TRBJ1-2; 9 bases match TRBD1. After removal of 2 bases from V and 2 bases from J, the junction contained 4 bases not matched to a gene. Germline V lookup: CDR1 SGHNT, CDR2 YYREEE (reference sequence). CDR3 length: 15 amino acids. The CDR3 region is CASSFTGTGNYGYTF. The CDR3 coding sequence is TGTGCCAGCAGCTTTACCGGGACAGGGAACTATGGCTACACCTTC.

The chain carries TRBV28 and TRBJ1-5; 10 bases agree with TRBD1. The V and J ends lost 5 bases and 7 bases, in that order; junction bases with no gene match: 14. The CDR3 runs 17 residues. The V gene's germline CDR1 is MDHEN and CDR2 SYDVKM. The CDR3 region has the DNA TGTGCCAGCAGTCTACGACAGGGGGCGGGTCTGGGACAGCCCCAGCATTTT. This sequence encodes CASSLRQGAGLGQPQHF.

Worth noting for this clone: A read error may produce the germline difference seen at one junction end. The chain uses TRBV7-3 and TRBJ2-3; weak D call: TRBD2 (5 bases). Germline CDR1 SGHTA, CDR2 FQGTGA. The CDR3 length is 14 residues. The CDR3 region is CASNLDEEEDTQYF. In DNA form, the CDR3 reads TGTGCCAGCAACTTAGATGAGGAGGAAGATACGCAGTATTTT.

V is TRBV20-1 and J is TRBJ2-7, with 8 positions matching TRBD1. The CDR3 length is 11 residues. Per the germline V gene, CDR1 is DFQATT and CDR2 is SNEGSKA (reference sequence). Unmatched junction bases numbered 6, after V lost 8 bases and J lost 6 bases. In DNA form, the CDR3 reads TGCAGTCAGGGGGCCCCCCTCGAGCAGTACTTC. This sequence encodes CSQGAPLEQYF.

The J gene is TRBJ1-2, the V gene TRBV6-1, with 7 bases lining up with TRBD1. CDR1 and CDR2 (germline): MNHNS, SASEGT. V lost 3 bases and J lost 3; bases outside the gene matches: 4. The CDR3 loop spans 14 amino acids. In nucleotides, the CDR3 is TGTGCCAGCAGTGACGGGACAGAATACTATGGCTACACCTTC. Its translation is CASSDGTEYYGYTF.

V is TRBV5-5 and J is TRBJ2-7; D is possibly TRBD1 (5 bases). The V gene's germline CDR1 is SGHKS and CDR2 YYEKEE (reference sequence). This CDR3 has 14 residues. V was trimmed by 1 base and J by 1 base, leaving 9 bases between them. The CDR3 loop reads CASSLIQESYEQYF. The CDR3 bases are TGTGCCAGCAGCTTGATACAGGAGTCCTACGAGCAGTACTTC.

This chain uses TRBV6-8 with TRBJ1-5; no clear D. V lost 7 bases and J lost 9, with 10 bases in between. The germline V gene has CDR1 MNHGY and CDR2 SAAAGT. The CDR3 covers 11 residues. CDR3 protein: CASTPCRPQHF. The DNA of the CDR3 is TGTGCCAGCACTCCCTGTAGGCCCCAGCATTTT.